Below, 25 T cell receptor beta chains from the same sample are listed, as sequenced in a study of blood T cell repertoires in COVID-19 (dated by TCRdb to the early 2020s). Libraries were prepared through the immunoSEQ multiplex PCR assay. The immuneACCESS repertoire file appears here via TCRdb, limited to in-frame rearrangements. These files lack a portion of the clones; in checked studies, under half of the deficit traces to unresolved V genes, and the cause of the others is not known. For this sample there are roughly 170,000 clones; 85% to 90% appear just once. The ten most abundant clones make up less than 3% of the sample. Sequenced: peripheral blood. All receptors derive from a man between 40 and 49 years old with active or convalescent COVID-19.

The chain has TRBV30 and TRBJ1-3; maybe TRBD1 (5 bases). Germline CDR1 reads GTSNPN; CDR2 reads SVGIG (reference sequence). The CDR3 sequence is 13 residues long. V lost 5 bases and J 0 bases, leaving 8 bases between the germline ends. The CDR3 sequence: CAWDRNSGNTIYF. CDR3 sequence (DNA): TGTGCCTGGGACAGAAACTCTGGAAACACCATATATTTT. The full variable domain, rest sourced from reference TRBV30 and TRBJ1-3, is SQTIHQWPATLVQPVGSPLSLECTVEGTSNPNLYWYRQAAGRGLQLLFYSVGIGQISSEVPQNLSASRPQDRQFILSSKKLLLSDSGFYLCAWDRNSGNTIYFGEGSWLTVV.

The rearrangement uses TRBV24-1 and TRBJ2-1; a possible D gene is TRBD1 (6 bases). Trimming left V 8 bases short and J 0 bases short, with 13 bases between. The CDR3 has 15 amino acids. Germline CDR1 and CDR2: KGHDR and SFDVKD. In nucleotides, the CDR3 is TGTGCCACCAATGGGGGCGACAGCTCCTACAATGAGCAGTTCTTC. Protein sequence: CATNGGDSSYNEQFF.

The count of this clone is one. This chain uses TRBV5-5 with TRBJ2-1; D is perhaps TRBD2 (5 bases). Trimming shortened V by 5 bases and J by 9 bases, and 21 bases separated the two germline ends. Germline loops: CDR1 SGHKS, CDR2 YYEKEE (reference sequence). The CDR3 loop spans 15 amino acids. CDR3 in DNA: TGTGCCAGCAGAAACCCAGTCAAAGGGAGAGTTGAGCAGTTCTTC. The encoded protein is CASRNPVKGRVEQFF.

As regards this clone: In the same sample, other DNA sequences code for this CDR3. The chain carries TRBV12-5 and TRBJ1-5; 7 positions agree with TRBD1. J gave up 0 bases and V 3 bases, and 2 bases lay outside the gene matches. The germline gives CDR1 LGHNT, CDR2 FRNRAP. CDR3 size: 15 residues. The CDR3 is CASGLQGLSNQPQHF. Written as DNA, the CDR3 is TGTGCTAGTGGTTTACAGGGGCTTAGCAATCAGCCCCAGCATTTT.

This sequence joins TRBV28 and TRBJ1-5; tentatively, D is TRBD1 (6 bases). Germline lookup yields CDR1 MDHEN and CDR2 SYDVKM. V lost 2 bases and J 0 bases, leaving 11 bases between the germline ends. The length of the CDR3 is 16 residues. CDR3 sequence reads: CASSLRGHYSNQPQHF. DNA of the CDR3: TGTGCCAGCAGTTTACGGGGACACTATAGCAATCAGCCCCAGCATTTT.

The V and J genes are TRBV6-5 and TRBJ1-1; maybe TRBD1 (6 bases). V lost 5 bases to trimming and J lost 1 base, with 11 bases between them. This CDR3 has 14 amino acids. From germline, CDR1 is MNHEY and CDR2 SVGAGI. In DNA, the CDR3 is TGTGCCAGCAGTCTCGGACAGAAGAACACTGAAGCTTTCTTT. It translates to CASSLGQKNTEAFF.

V usage is TRBV3-1 (or the pseudogene TRBV3-2) and J usage is TRBJ2-1; TRBD1 is a possible D gene (5 bases). The CDR3 length is 13 residues. Trimming removed 4 bases from V and 5 bases from J, with 9 bases in between. The germline V gene has CDR1 LGHDT and CDR2 YNNKEL (reference sequence). The CDR3 nucleotides read TGTGCCAGCAGCCTACAGGAGAACAATGAGCAGTTCTTC. It codes for CASSLQENNEQFF.

This clone was found a few times. The V gene is TRBV21-1, the J gene TRBJ1-5; the table's D call, TRBD1, was not checked against the DNA. TRBV21-1 is a listed pseudogene. The CDR3 extends over 16 amino acids. In DNA form, the CDR3 reads TGTGCCAGCAGCGGCGGACAGGGGGGATCGGGTCAGCCCCAGCATTTT. As protein: CASSGGQGGSGQPQHF.

J is TRBJ2-5 and V is TRBV6-5; 10 bases are shared with TRBD2. The germline V gene encodes CDR1 MNHEY and CDR2 SVGAGI. V shed 7 bases, J shed 2 bases, and the junction held 7 bases outside the gene matches. CDR3 length: 15 amino acids. This chain's CDR3 is CASKPGLAYQETQYF. The DNA of the CDR3 is TGTGCCAGCAAACCGGGACTAGCGTATCAAGAGACCCAGTACTTC.

This sequence joins TRBV11-3 and TRBJ2-7, with 12 bases aligning to TRBD1. This CDR3 has 16 residues. Germline V gene data show CDR1 as SGHNT and CDR2 as YENEEA. Trimming at V came to 0 bases and at J to 6 bases, leaving 6 bases not matched to a gene. DNA of the CDR3: TGTGCCAGCAGCTTAGATCCTGGGACAGGGGGCGGCGAGCAGTACTTC. Encoded protein: CASSLDPGTGGGEQYF.

This clone was seen only once. The rearrangement uses TRBV29-1 and TRBJ1-1; 9 bases agree with TRBD1. This CDR3 comprises 17 residues. Trimming removed 6 bases from V and 8 bases from J; junction bases left unmatched: 22. From germline, CDR1 is SQVTM and CDR2 ANQGSEA. The chain's CDR3 is CSVGGPGTGRAGTEAFF. CDR3 in DNA: TGCAGCGTGGGGGGACCCGGGACAGGGCGCGCTGGAACCGAAGCTTTCTTT.

The rearrangement links TRBV10-2 to TRBJ2-2; maybe TRBD1 (5 bases). Trimming stripped 4 bases from V and 3 bases from J, with 24 bases between. Germline loops: CDR1 WSHSY, CDR2 SAAADI. The CDR3 totals 19 residues. CDR3 nucleotides: TGCGCCAGCAGTGGGGGAAAGACAGATTCCGTTCTATACACCGGGGAGCTGTTTTTT. Amino acids: CASSGGKTDSVLYTGELFF.

This chain joins TRBV5-1 and TRBJ1-1; unclear D gene. Germline V gene sequence: CDR1 SGHRS, CDR2 YFSETQ. With 5 bases removed from V and 1 base from J, the gap between germline ends came to 6 bases. This CDR3 has 12 amino acids. The CDR3 spells CASRMRNTEAFF. CDR3 DNA sequence: TGCGCCAGCAGGATGAGGAACACTGAAGCTTTCTTT.

The chain joins TRBV3-1 (or the pseudogene TRBV3-2) to TRBJ2-7; D is possibly TRBD1 (5 bases). V was clipped by 0 bases and J by 6 bases, with 12 bases between them. The CDR3 is 14 amino acids. Germline loops: CDR1 LGHDT, CDR2 YNNKEL (reference sequence). The CDR3 here is CASSQDCRVREQYF. The CDR3 DNA reads as TGTGCCAGCAGCCAAGATTGCAGGGTCCGCGAGCAGTACTTC.

The rearrangement joins TRBV28 to TRBJ2-5, with TRBD1 as a possible D gene (6 bases). The CDR3 covers 15 residues. V lost 5 bases, J lost 1 base, and 14 bases lay in between. Germline CDR1 reads MDHEN; CDR2 reads SYDVKM. The CDR3 sequence is CASSPTGTTQETQYF. In DNA form, the CDR3 reads TGTGCCAGCAGTCCAACCGGGACAACCCAAGAGACCCAGTACTTC.

V and J are TRBV3-1 (or the pseudogene TRBV3-2) and TRBJ1-1; no clear D gene. CDR3 size: 19 residues. The V end lost 1 base, the J end lost 4 bases, and 25 bases lay between the germline ends. Per the germline V gene, CDR1 is LGHDT and CDR2 is YNNKEL (reference sequence). The CDR3 here is CASSQGTKGSTGSLTEAFF. The DNA for the CDR3 is TGTGCCAGCAGCCAAGGAACAAAGGGATCGACGGGATCTCTCACTGAAGCTTTCTTT.

The J gene is TRBJ1-1, the V gene TRBV11-2; possible D gene TRBD1, 5 bases. The length of the CDR3 is 13 residues. V gave up 6 bases and J gave up 8 bases, with 16 bases separating them. Germline lookup yields CDR1 SGHAT and CDR2 FQNNGV. The CDR3 spells CASRYPGVREAFF. In nucleotides, the CDR3 is TGTGCCAGCAGATACCCGGGGGTCCGAGAAGCTTTCTTT.

This clone turned up a few times. The chain joins TRBV27 to TRBJ1-1; 9 bases match TRBD1. V was clipped by 2 bases and J by 8 bases; unmatched bases: 3. The CDR3 is 13 residues long. Germline lookup yields CDR1 MNHEY and CDR2 SMNVEV (reference sequence). Here the CDR3 reads CASSLTGGNEAFF. The DNA of the CDR3 is TGTGCCAGCAGTTTAACAGGGGGCAACGAAGCTTTCTTT.

V usage is TRBV5-1 and J usage is TRBJ1-5; D is uncertain. The CDR3 totals 13 residues. The germline V gene has CDR1 SGHRS and CDR2 YFSETQ. Trimming left V 4 bases short and J 6 bases short, with 11 bases between. In DNA form, the CDR3 reads TGCGCCAGCAGCATGCAGGAAGGTCAGCCCCAGCATTTT. This sequence encodes CASSMQEGQPQHF.

This clone was observed a single time. The gene calls are TRBV28 and TRBJ2-2; 8 bases match TRBD1. Germline lookup yields CDR1 MDHEN and CDR2 SYDVKM. The CDR3 sequence is 15 residues long. J was trimmed by 5 bases and V by 2 bases; bases with no gene match: 4. The CDR3 here is CASSLPRGRTGELFF. The DNA for the CDR3 is TGTGCCAGCAGTTTACCCAGGGGGCGGACCGGGGAGCTGTTTTTT.

V usage is TRBV19 and J usage is TRBJ2-1; tentatively, D is TRBD1 (6 bases). Deletions cut 6 bases from V and 3 bases from J, with 12 bases between. The CDR3 is 14 residues long. Germline values: CDR1 LNHDA, CDR2 SQIVND (reference sequence). CDR3 residues: CASREQGVYNEQFF. The DNA of the CDR3 is TGTGCCAGTAGGGAACAGGGTGTCTACAATGAGCAGTTCTTC.

The chain recombines TRBV7-9 with TRBJ2-7; no definite D call. Germline V gene data show CDR1 as SEHNR and CDR2 as FQNEAQ (reference sequence). The length of the CDR3 is 16 residues. V lost 1 base, J lost 0 bases, and 13 bases lay in between. The CDR3 loop reads CASSLGYNTFSYEQYF. In nucleotides, the CDR3 is TGTGCCAGCAGCTTAGGGTACAACACGTTCTCCTACGAGCAGTACTTC.

The chain uses TRBV24-1 and TRBJ2-3; 11 nucleotides match TRBD2. The CDR3 contains 17 residues. CDR1 KGHDR and CDR2 SFDVKD come from the germline V gene. V lost 3 bases and J lost 4; bases outside the gene matches: 8. The CDR3 protein is CATSDPYSGGASDTQYF. CDR3 in DNA: TGTGCCACCAGTGATCCCTATAGCGGGGGGGCCTCAGATACGCAGTATTTT.

J is TRBJ1-2 and V is TRBV12-3 or TRBV12-4; D is uncertain. CDR3 length equals 12 residues. With 10 bases removed from V and 9 bases from J, the gap between germline ends came to 18 bases. The CDR3 DNA is TGTGCCACCCTCGGGCGAGGGTTGAGCTACACCTTC. Translation gives CATLGRGLSYTF.

The chain recombines TRBV6-5 with TRBJ1-1, with a tentative D call TRBD1 (5 bases). Germline CDR1 MNHEY, CDR2 SVGAGI. The CDR3 is 15 residues long. Deletions cut 0 bases from V and 3 bases from J, with 11 bases between. The CDR3 reads CASSYSSPGDTEAFF. The CDR3 nucleotides read TGTGCCAGCAGTTACTCGAGTCCGGGGGACACTGAAGCTTTCTTT.